This T cell receptor (beta chain) came from a study of blood T cells in healthy people across ages. As for the study in general: The capture of about one barcoded beta molecule per two T cells was achieved by template switching.

In its sample, this clonotype was seen a few times. Together with a sample-barcoded 5' primer, a J-beta primer mix was included in a second PCR lasting about 6 to 12 cycles. CDR3-containing paired-end reads numbering at least 2.5 million came from each sample. Each CDR3 protein is one row after TCRdb ran MiXCR on the 5' RACE reads. The sample shows hundreds of thousands of distinct CDR3 sequences, about 30% of them seen only once. There were healthy Caucasian individuals from Russia, aged roughly 6 to 95, serving as donors. Every donor gave roughly 9.2 milliliters of peripheral blood. Sequenced input: blood. The TCR originated in a woman older than 75 in good health.

CDR3 nucleotide sequence: TGTGCCAGCAGCGCCCCGGCTCAGAATTCACCCCTCCACTTT. Translating it yields CASSAPAQNSPLHF. The chain links TRBV5-5 to TRBJ1-6; D remains unclear. CDR1 is SGHKS, CDR2 YYEKEE, per germline (reference sequence). Between the trimmed V and J ends, which lost 4 bases and 7 bases, there was a span of 12 bases. The CDR3 loop spans 14 amino acids.